These 21 T cell receptor beta chains were all obtained from the same sample, sequenced in a study of Ad26.COV2.S vaccination and SARS-CoV-2 variants. Generated by immunoSEQ multiplex PCR, the TCRdb table keeps only in-frame clones and is missing some. The sample has approximately 400,000 clones, 92% seen once; the top ten hold about 3.8%. The sample consisted of peripheral blood, taken after recovery from COVID-19. The receptors were sampled from a human donor who had recovered from COVID-19.

This clone showed up just once. The gene calls are TRBV25-1 and TRBJ1-3; D not resolved. Trimming cost V 3 bases and J 3 bases, with 6 bases left between them. The germline CDR1 and CDR2 sequences are MGHDK and SYGVNS. CDR3 length: 13 residues. The CDR3 here is CASSEFGGNTIYF. The CDR3 DNA is TGTGCCAGCAGTGAGTTTGGTGGAAACACCATATATTTT. Supplemented by reference TRBV25-1 and TRBJ1-3, the full variable domain reads EADIYQTPRYLVIGTGKKITLECSQTMGHDKMYWYQQDPGMELHLIHYSYGVNSTEKGDLSSESTVSRIRTEHFPLTLESARPSHTSQYLCASSEFGGNTIYFGEGSWLTVV.

The chain combines TRBV27 with TRBJ2-1; D may correspond to TRBD1 or TRBD2 (5 bases each). Trimming removed 5 bases from V and 3 bases from J, with 11 bases in between. CDR1 and CDR2 (germline): MNHEY, SMNVEV (reference sequence). The CDR3 is 14 residues long. The CDR3 sequence is CASSPGANYNEQFF. Written as DNA, the CDR3 is TGTGCCAGCAGTCCCGGGGCGAACTACAATGAGCAGTTCTTC.

The chain couples TRBV18 to TRBJ1-1, with D tentatively TRBD1 (5 bases). This CDR3 contains 13 residues. Germline CDR1 is KGHSH and CDR2 is LQKENI. V was shortened by 6 bases and J by 1 base, with 9 bases between the two germline ends. CDR3 sequence: CASSGGENTEAFF. DNA for the CDR3: TGTGCCAGCTCCGGGGGGGAGAACACTGAAGCTTTCTTT. The whole variable domain, remainder taken from reference TRBV18 and TRBJ1-1, is NAGVMQNPRHLVRRRGQEARLRCSPMKGHSHVYWYRQLPEEGLKFMVYLQKENIIDESGMPKERFSAEFPKEGPSILRIQQVVRGDSAAYFCASSGGENTEAFFGQGTRLTVV.

The chain is built from TRBV12-3 or TRBV12-4 and TRBJ2-2; 8 positions match TRBD1. This CDR3 region has 13 residues. Unmatched junction bases numbered 9, after V lost 11 bases and J lost 7 bases. The CDR3 sequence is CAGQGRKDGELFF. CDR3 in DNA: TGTGCCGGACAGGGTAGAAAGGACGGGGAGCTGTTTTTT.

V is TRBV4-1 and J is TRBJ2-3, with D maybe TRBD2 (6 bases). This CDR3 spans 14 amino acids. V was shortened by 3 bases and J by 5 bases, with 12 bases between the two germline ends. From germline, CDR1 is MGHRA and CDR2 YSYEKL. The CDR3: CASSQGHSGDTQYF. CDR3 DNA: TGCGCCAGCAGCCAGGGCCATAGCGGAGATACGCAGTATTTT.

The chain couples TRBV4-1 to TRBJ2-3; weak D call: TRBD2 (6 bases). The CDR3 covers 14 residues. The V end lost 6 bases, the J end lost 4 bases, and 14 bases lay between the germline ends. Germline loops: CDR1 MGHRA, CDR2 YSYEKL. DNA for the CDR3: TGCGCCAGCAGTCTGAGACTAGTAGCAGATACGCAGTATTTT. Translated, it gives CASSLRLVADTQYF.

The V gene is TRBV5-5, the J gene TRBJ2-1; a possible D gene is TRBD2 (5 bases). From germline, CDR1 is SGHKS and CDR2 YYEKEE (reference sequence). Trimming removed 4 bases at V and 9 bases at J, with 14 bases between. CDR3 length: 13 residues. CDR3 protein: CASSPTQRPEQFF. The CDR3 nucleotides are TGTGCCAGCAGCCCGACCCAGCGGCCTGAGCAGTTCTTC.

J is TRBJ1-1 and V is TRBV11-2; weak D call: TRBD1 (6 bases). CDR3 length equals 11 residues. Trimming removed 5 bases at V and 11 bases at J, with 12 bases between. CDR1 and CDR2 (germline): SGHAT, FQNNGV. CDR3 nucleotide sequence: TGTGCCAGCAGCAACACAGGGTGGGCTTTCTTT. Protein sequence: CASSNTGWAFF.

This clone appeared a few times. The chain recombines TRBV5-1 with TRBJ2-7; a weak D match, TRBD1 (6 bases). Germline CDR1 is SGHRS and CDR2 is YFSETQ. The CDR3 runs 15 residues. Trimming pared 3 bases from V and 0 bases from J, leaving 13 bases between. The CDR3 loop reads CASSWGLPRSYEQYF. Written as DNA, the CDR3 is TGCGCCAGCAGCTGGGGGCTTCCCCGCTCCTACGAGCAGTACTTC.

The chain is built from TRBV27 and TRBJ2-2, with D perhaps TRBD1 or TRBD2 (5 bases each). The CDR3 spans 15 residues. V lost 2 bases and J 6 bases, leaving 13 bases between the germline ends. Germline CDR1 MNHEY, CDR2 SMNVEV (reference sequence). The CDR3 reads CASSLRWGRSGELFF. CDR3 coding DNA: TGTGCCAGCAGTTTACGGTGGGGACGGTCCGGGGAGCTGTTTTTT.

This chain uses TRBV2 with TRBJ2-7; TRBD1 matches at 11 bases. The trim removed 9 bases at V and 3 bases at J, leaving 7 bases unmatched. CDR1 and CDR2 from the germline V gene are SNHLY and FYNNEI. CDR3 size: 14 residues. CDR3 bases: TGTGCCAGTAGTAGGGACAGGGGGGACTACGAGCAGTACTTC. The encoded protein is CASSRDRGDYEQYF.

The chain couples TRBV5-1 to TRBJ2-3; D assignment may be TRBD1 or TRBD2 (6 bases each). Looked up from germline, CDR1 is SGHRS and CDR2 is YFSETQ. The CDR3 is 13 amino acids. V dropped 4 bases and J dropped 9 bases, with 15 bases sitting between them. CDR3 sequence (DNA): TGCGCCAGCAGCCTAAGGGGGGATGGAACGCAGTATTTT. It codes for CASSLRGDGTQYF.

The rearrangement joins TRBV10-1 to TRBJ2-1; either TRBD1 or TRBD2 may fit D (5 bases each). V was trimmed by 0 bases and J by 0 bases, leaving 15 bases between them. The length of the CDR3 is 18 residues. Per the germline V gene, CDR1 is WNHNN and CDR2 is SYGVQD (reference sequence). The CDR3 region has the DNA TGCGCCAGCAGTGAGTCTGTGGGACCTTTAAGCTCCTACAATGAGCAGTTCTTC. Residues: CASSESVGPLSSYNEQFF.

V is TRBV13 and J is TRBJ2-7; D is ambiguous. The CDR3 length is 14 residues. The germline V gene has CDR1 PRHDT and CDR2 FYEKMQ (reference sequence). V was cut by 2 bases and J by 2 bases, with 10 bases left in between. In DNA, the CDR3 is TGTGCCAGCAGCTTAATCGGCGCTGCCTACGAGCAGTACTTC. Protein sequence: CASSLIGAAYEQYF.

The CDR3: CASSPHRDRPYNEQFF. CDR3 nucleotide sequence: TGTGCCAGCAGCCCGCACCGGGACAGACCATACAATGAGCAGTTCTTC. This chain joins TRBV11-2 and TRBJ2-1; TRBD1 agrees at 7 bases. There are 16 residues in the CDR3. After removal of 5 bases from V and 4 bases from J, the junction contained 11 bases not matched to a gene. CDR1 and CDR2 from the germline V gene are SGHAT and FQNNGV.

The chain employs TRBV29-1 and TRBJ1-1; 9 bases are a match to TRBD1. Germline CDR1 SQVTM, CDR2 ANQGSEA. Trimming removed 6 bases from V and 1 base from J; junction bases left unmatched: 6. CDR3 size: 14 residues. CDR3 sequence (DNA): TGCAGCGTCCGAGAGACAGGGGGGAACACTGAAGCTTTCTTT. Translation gives CSVRETGGNTEAFF.

The CDR3 DNA reads TGTGCCAGCAGCCTAGCGGGGATCTACGAGCAGTACTTC. It yields the protein CASSLAGIYEQYF. The V call is TRBV6-2 or TRBV6-3, the J call TRBJ2-7, with TRBD2 matching over 9 bases. This CDR3 is 13 amino acids long. Germline CDR1 MNHEY, CDR2 SVGEGT. Trimming cost V 6 bases and J 3 bases; bases outside gene matches: 3.

The chain joins TRBV29-1 to TRBJ2-1, with TRBD1 matching over 7 bases. The junction had 8 bases not matched to a gene; V was cut back by 6 bases and J by 3 bases. The CDR3 is 14 residues long. Germline V gene data show CDR1 as SQVTM and CDR2 as ANQGSEA. DNA of the CDR3: TGCAGCGTCATCGGACAGGTGGGCTACAATGAGCAGTTCTTC. Its protein is CSVIGQVGYNEQFF.

This chain links TRBV6-9 with TRBJ2-7; D might be TRBD1 or TRBD2, each matching 5 bases. The CDR3 has 16 amino acids. The V gene's germline CDR1 is MNHGY and CDR2 SVAAGI. V was clipped by 6 bases and J by 3 bases, with 21 bases between them. Here the CDR3 reads CASRTGRPKGDYEQYF. In DNA form, the CDR3 reads TGTGCCAGCAGGACGGGACGCCCAAAAGGGGACTACGAGCAGTACTTC.

The rearrangement links TRBV2 to TRBJ1-5, with unresolved D. Germline V gene sequence: CDR1 SNHLY, CDR2 FYNNEI. This CDR3 is 12 amino acids long. The ends were cut back, 6 bases at V and 6 bases at J, with 9 bases in the middle. The CDR3 region has the DNA TGTGCCAGCAGGAGGGAGGGTCAGCCCCAGCATTTT. It yields the protein CASRREGQPQHF.

The CDR3 here is CASTDSMGTEAFF. The CDR3 nucleotides read TGTGCCAGCACCGATAGTATGGGAACTGAAGCTTTCTTT. The chain joins TRBV27 to TRBJ1-1; D not resolved. Germline lookup yields CDR1 MNHEY and CDR2 SMNVEV (reference sequence). V was clipped by 7 bases and J by 5 bases, with 14 bases between them. The CDR3 is 13 residues long.